This T cell receptor (beta chain) was recorded in a study of OX40 agonist ivuxolimab in advanced cancers. The ends lost 0 bases at V and 4 bases at J; junction bases unmatched: 2. Germline CDR1 and CDR2: MGHRA and YSYEKL. This CDR3 contains 14 residues. Method: immunoSEQ multiplex PCR; TCRdb's copy keeps in-frame clones and lacks some. The sample comprises tens of thousands of clones, 91% of which are singletons, and 4.9% rests with the top ten. Study results and caveats: Relative to CD4+, CD8+ T cells held more expanded clones on average. CD4+ and CD8+ blood T cells expanded clonally by week 6 at 0.1 to 3.0 mg/kg. The expanded peripheral T cells' antigen specificity was not determined.

Regarding this clone: Its antigen is as yet unknown.

Autoimmune disease history or systemic immunosuppression was exclusionary. The chain recombines TRBV4-1 with TRBJ2-5, with 7 nucleotides matching TRBD1. The TCR comes from an adult with an advanced solid tumor such as melanoma, head and neck, liver or kidney cancer. The sequences come from CD4+ or CD8+ T cells sorted from blood, collected in a trial of the OX40 agonist ivuxolimab. CDR3 protein: CASSQEYRGETQYF. The CDR3 DNA reads as TGCGCCAGCAGCCAAGAATACAGGGGAGAGACCCAGTACTTC.